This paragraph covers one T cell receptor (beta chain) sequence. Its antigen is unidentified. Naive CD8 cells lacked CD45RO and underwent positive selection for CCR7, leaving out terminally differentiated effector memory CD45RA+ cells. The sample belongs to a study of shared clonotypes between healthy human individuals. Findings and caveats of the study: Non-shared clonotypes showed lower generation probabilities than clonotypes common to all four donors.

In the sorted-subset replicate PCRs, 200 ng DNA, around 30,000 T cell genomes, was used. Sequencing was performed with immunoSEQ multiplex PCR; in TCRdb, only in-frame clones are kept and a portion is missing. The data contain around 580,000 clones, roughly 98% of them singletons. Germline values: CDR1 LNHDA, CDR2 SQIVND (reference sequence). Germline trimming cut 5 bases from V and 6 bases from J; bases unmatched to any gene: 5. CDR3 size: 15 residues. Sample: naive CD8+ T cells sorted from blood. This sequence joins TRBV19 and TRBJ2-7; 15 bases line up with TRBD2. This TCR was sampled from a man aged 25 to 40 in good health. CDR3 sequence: CASSGTSGRYSEQYF. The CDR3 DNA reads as TGTGCCAGTAGTGGGACTAGCGGGAGGTATTCCGAGCAGTACTTC.